The 9 T cell receptor beta chains presented below share a single source sample, sequenced in a study of blood T cell repertoires in COVID-19. Some clones are missing from TCRdb's copy, which holds only in-frame ones; the method was immunoSEQ multiplex PCR. The sample has 150,000 to 200,000 clones, 80% to 90% seen once. Sequenced input: peripheral blood. The receptors derive from a middle-aged man with active or convalescent COVID-19.

The chain uses TRBV7-3 and TRBJ1-1; 8 bases are a match to TRBD1. CDR1 is SGHTA, CDR2 FQGTGA, per germline. V gave up 5 bases and J gave up 4 bases; unmatched junction bases: 3. This CDR3 has 13 amino acids. The CDR3 bases are TGTGCCAGCAGCCGGGACAGGAGCACTGAAGCTTTCTTT. Translated: CASSRDRSTEAFF. The full variable domain, in which reference TRBV7-3 and TRBJ1-1 provide the parts outside the CDR3, is GAGVSQTPSNKVTEKGKYVELRCDPISGHTALYWYRQSLGQGPEFLIYFQGTGAADDSGLPNDRFFAVRPEGSVSTLKIQRTERGDSAVYLCASSRDRSTEAFFGQGTRLTVV.

The chain has TRBV18 and TRBJ2-5; TRBD2 aligns across 14 bases. CDR1 is KGHSH and CDR2 is LQKENI in the germline V gene. The CDR3 runs 16 residues. The V segment lost 3 bases and the J segment 3 bases; nucleotides outside the gene matches: 3. The CDR3 coding sequence is TGTGCCAGCTCACCCGGACTAGCGGGAGGAAAAGAGACCCAGTACTTC. Its protein product is CASSPGLAGGKETQYF.

The J gene is TRBJ2-1, the V gene TRBV7-2, with 12 nucleotides matching TRBD2. After removal of 5 bases from V and 4 bases from J, the junction contained 6 bases not matched to a gene. Germline CDR1 reads SGHTA; CDR2 reads FQGNSA. CDR3 length equals 16 residues. Written as DNA, the CDR3 is TGTGCCAGCAGCCCAGGACTAGCGGGATATTACAATGAGCAGTTCTTC. Translation gives CASSPGLAGYYNEQFF.

The J gene is TRBJ1-1, the V gene TRBV28; 9 bases match TRBD1. This CDR3 has 14 residues. Per germline, CDR1 MDHEN and CDR2 SYDVKM. The junction had 2 bases not matched to a gene; V was cut back by 4 bases and J by 2 bases. The DNA of the CDR3 is TGTGCCAGCAGTTACAGGGGGCGTAACACTGAAGCTTTCTTT. Amino acids: CASSYRGRNTEAFF.

The rearrangement uses TRBV30 and TRBJ2-5; 8 nucleotides line up with TRBD2. The length of the CDR3 is 15 residues. After removal of 5 bases from V and 4 bases from J, the junction contained 12 bases not matched to a gene. CDR1 is GTSNPN, CDR2 SVGIG, per germline (reference sequence). The CDR3: CAWATRRGARETQYF. The CDR3 DNA reads as TGTGCCTGGGCTACTAGGCGGGGGGCGAGAGAGACCCAGTACTTC.

This clone came up a few times. The rearrangement joins TRBV4-3 to TRBJ1-2, with 7 bases that match TRBD1. This CDR3 is 16 amino acids long. V was pared by 0 bases and J by 4 bases, with 8 bases of the junction left unmatched. The germline V gene encodes CDR1 LGHNA and CDR2 YSLEER. The CDR3 region has the DNA TGCGCCAGCAGCCAAGATAGGGGACAGCGAAGCTATGGCTACACCTTC. Encoded protein: CASSQDRGQRSYGYTF.

This clone was seen a single time. The CDR3 DNA is TGTGCCAGCAGCTTGGACTTGCACTCCTACGAGCAGTACTTC. Amino acids: CASSLDLHSYEQYF. The chain employs TRBV11-2 and TRBJ2-7; D perhaps matches TRBD2 (5 bases). The CDR3 length is 14 residues. Germline CDR1 is SGHAT and CDR2 is FQNNGV. Trimming pared 3 bases from V and 0 bases from J, leaving 9 bases between.

The gene calls are TRBV28 and TRBJ2-1; 7 bases are a match to TRBD1. Germline V gives CDR1 MDHEN, CDR2 SYDVKM. The CDR3 covers 13 residues. The J segment lost 7 bases and the V segment lost 6 bases, leaving 6 bases of the junction unmatched. CDR3 sequence reads: CASRKQGKNEQFF. CDR3 coding DNA: TGTGCCAGCAGGAAACAGGGGAAGAATGAGCAGTTCTTC.

The V gene is TRBV7-3, the J gene TRBJ2-7; 12 bases map to TRBD1. Per the germline V gene, CDR1 is SGHTA and CDR2 is FQGTGA. Losses at the gene ends were 3 bases for V and 5 bases for J; bases not matched to a gene: 5. There are 15 residues in the CDR3. CDR3 sequence (DNA): TGTGCCAGCAGCTTCGGGACAGGGGGCCGCGACGAGCAGTACTTC. This codes for CASSFGTGGRDEQYF. The entire variable domain, with the rest obtained from reference TRBV7-3 and TRBJ2-7, is as follows: GAGVSQTPSNKVTEKGKYVELRCDPISGHTALYWYRQSLGQGPEFLIYFQGTGAADDSGLPNDRFFAVRPEGSVSTLKIQRTERGDSAVYLCASSFGTGGRDEQYFGPGTRLTVT.